This T cell receptor (beta chain) was sequenced for a study of blood T cell repertoires in COVID-19. Overall study: The samples span acute and convalescent COVID-19 from the United States, Italy and Spain.

Per the germline V gene, CDR1 is SQVTM and CDR2 is ANQGSEA. V was pared by 5 bases and J by 11 bases, with 21 bases between. The CDR3 loop spans 13 amino acids. Sequencing was performed with immunoSEQ multiplex PCR; in TCRdb, only in-frame clones are kept and a portion is missing. The sample includes about 200,000 clones, approximately 81% of them seen just once. The V and J genes are TRBV29-1 and TRBJ1-1, with unresolved D. The TCR comes from a woman older than 75 with acute or convalescent COVID-19. Sequenced material: peripheral blood. As DNA, the CDR3 is TGCAGCGTTTCCGAACCTACTCCGGGTCGGGCTTTCTTT. Its protein is CSVSEPTPGRAFF.